Listed below are T cell receptor beta chains from one sample, sequenced in a study of T cell repertoires in cytomegalovirus infection. TCRdb independently ran MiXCR on the reads; one entry per CDR3 protein. The sample contains a few hundred thousand distinct CDR3 sequences, 40% of which appear only once. The antigens these receptors bind are not known. The sample here was cultured PBMCs, taken from culture after CMV antigen stimulation. The origin of the receptors is a human donor in good health (CMV status not recorded). Some clones in this sample may be carry-over from other donors' samples. Both conserved end residues are part of each CDR3. D genes are given only for firm matches.

TRBV19,TRBJ2-3,-,CASGVSGSSTDTQYF
TRBV11-2,TRBJ2-7,-,CASSYKSAYEQYF
TRBV4-3,TRBJ1-5,TRBD1,CASSPGTGGAPQHF
TRBV7-2,TRBJ1-4,-,CASSPNWASTNEKLFF
TRBV19,TRBJ1-1,-,CASSIRREAFF
TRBV6-8,TRBJ2-3,TRBD2,CASRLTGEGRDTQYF
TRBV7-9,TRBJ1-1,-,CASSLTGRLGTEAFF
TRBV12-3/TRBV12-4,TRBJ2-1,TRBD2,CASLGGGGRRSYNEQFF
TRBV2,TRBJ2-1,-,CASSELAADRYNEQFF
TRBV7-2,TRBJ2-1,TRBD2,CASSLMGLAGGNEQFF
TRBV7-2,TRBJ2-3,-,CASRPTITSTDTQYF
TRBV6-6,TRBJ1-1,-,CASTDPSRAGSNTEAFF
TRBV7-2,TRBJ2-3,-,CASSPYEDTQYF
TRBV11-3,TRBJ2-5,-,CASSPGDGIPETQYF
TRBV6-2/TRBV6-3,TRBJ2-5,TRBD2,CASSEVRTSGGPETQYF
TRBV19,TRBJ2-5,TRBD2,CANSLGGERAQYF
TRBV20-1,TRBJ1-1,-,CSAPPSGNTEAFF
TRBV20-1,TRBJ2-1,TRBD2,CSAYPPGGSKYNEQFF
TRBV6-6,TRBJ1-1,-,CATEERGSNTEAFF
TRBV27,TRBJ2-7,-,CASIKEQYF
TRBV10-3,TRBJ1-1,-,CAIRLGQSGAEAFF
TRBV11-2,TRBJ2-7,TRBD2,CASSLTLGDYPYEQYF
TRBV7-9,TRBJ1-6,-,CASRLPGHSSPLHF
TRBV11-2,TRBJ2-7,TRBD1,CASSHNRGLHEQYF
TRBV7-2,TRBJ2-7,-,CASRPGGGIEQYF
TRBV6-1,TRBJ1-5,-,CASKKRPPGGSNQPQHF
TRBV6-1,TRBJ2-1,-,CASSETPGSLYNEQFF
TRBV19,TRBJ2-1,TRBD2,CASSWPSGRARNNEQFF
TRBV7-6,TRBJ2-7,-,CASSLETPTLHEQYF
TRBV7-9,TRBJ1-1,TRBD1,CASSMVPGTGVDTEAFF
TRBV29-1,TRBJ2-7,-,CSVENSDPLEQYF
TRBV7-4,TRBJ2-7,-,CASSALLDEQYF
TRBV4-1,TRBJ1-2,TRBD1,CASSFNLGDRNYGYTF
TRBV7-6,TRBJ2-7,-,CASSPRSTYEQYF